One sample yielded the 12 T cell receptor beta chains listed below, sequenced in a study of cytomegalovirus exposure and HLA in healthy donors. PCR amplification relied on 60 Vbeta primers (plus 13 Jbeta primers). Libraries were prepared by immunoSEQ multiplex PCR; TCRdb keeps only in-frame clonotypes and omits some of them. The top ten hold 1.8% of the sample, which has 110,000 to 150,000 clones, more than 8% seen once. Sequencing was performed on PBMCs. Receptors originate from a middle-aged man in good health and CMV-seronegative.

In its sample, this clone was seen a few times. The chain uses TRBV6-5 and TRBJ2-7; 7 bases fit TRBD1. The CDR3 loop spans 14 amino acids. The V segment lost 6 bases and the J segment 4 bases; nucleotides outside the gene matches: 9. The V gene's germline CDR1 is MNHEY and CDR2 SVGAGI. The CDR3 nucleotides are TGTGCCAGCAGGTCAGGACAGGCACGATACGAGCAGTACTTC. This gives the protein CASRSGQARYEQYF.

A remark on this clone: A read error may account for a junction end that differs from germline. The chain combines TRBV7-6 with TRBJ1-5; TRBD1 matches 8 bases. There are 15 residues in the CDR3. The germline CDR1 and CDR2 sequences are SGHVS and FNYEAQ. The CDR3 reads CASSADRGGNQPQHF. The DNA for the CDR3 is TGTGCCAGCAGCGCCGACAGGGGAGGCAACCAGCCCCAGCATTTT.

The rearrangement links TRBV10-1 to TRBJ1-5, with D uncertain. The CDR3 runs to 13 residues. V gave up 4 bases and J gave up 3 bases, with 7 bases separating them. Germline V lookup: CDR1 WNHNN, CDR2 SYGVQD (reference sequence). The CDR3 DNA follows: TGCGCCAGCAGTGCGGGGTTCAATCAGCCCCAGCATTTT. It translates to CASSAGFNQPQHF.

The chain employs TRBV19 and TRBJ2-2; 8 bases line up with TRBD2. V was clipped by 3 bases and J by 2 bases; unmatched bases: 2. Germline-derived CDR1 and CDR2 are LNHDA and SQIVND (reference sequence). The CDR3 runs 15 residues. CDR3 protein: CASSISGINTGELFF. For the CDR3, the DNA is TGTGCCAGTAGTATTAGCGGGATTAACACCGGGGAGCTGTTTTTT.

This rearrangement joins TRBV6-6 to TRBJ1-3, with a possible D match to TRBD1 (6 bases). The CDR3 spans 15 residues. The germline V and J ends were trimmed by 4 bases and 2 bases, with 12 bases remaining between them. Germline V gene data show CDR1 as MNHNY and CDR2 as SVGAGI (reference sequence). The CDR3 is CASSSSTGPGNTIYF. CDR3 bases: TGTGCCAGCAGTTCCTCGACAGGCCCTGGAAACACCATATATTTT.

The table lists this clone with a few counts. The chain combines TRBV6-1 with TRBJ1-4, with 10 bases identical to TRBD1. CDR3 length equals 14 residues. Germline CDR1 reads MNHNS; CDR2 reads SASEGT. V lost 7 bases and J lost 7; bases outside the gene matches: 6. The CDR3 region is CASTLGDRGEKLFF. The CDR3 DNA follows: TGTGCCAGCACCTTAGGGGACAGGGGTGAAAAACTGTTTTTT.

This clone has only a few counts. The genes are TRBV5-4 and TRBJ2-1, with 10 bases identical to TRBD2. The germline CDR1 and CDR2 sequences are SGHNT and YYREEE (reference sequence). CDR3 length: 15 residues. V lost 5 bases, J lost 7 bases, and 9 bases stayed unmatched. CDR3 in amino acids: CASRPSLAGNNEQFF. The CDR3 DNA is TGTGCCAGCAGGCCGTCACTAGCGGGGAATAATGAGCAGTTCTTC. The entire variable domain, with the rest obtained from reference TRBV5-4 and TRBJ2-1, is as follows: ETGVTQSPTHLIKTRGQQVTLRCSSQSGHNTVSWYQQALGQGPQFIFQYYREEENGRGNFPPRFSGLQFPNYSSELNVNALELDDSALYLCASRPSLAGNNEQFFGPGTRLTVL.

This clone appeared a few times. The chain links TRBV5-1 to TRBJ2-3; 8 nucleotides align to TRBD2. The germline V gene encodes CDR1 SGHRS and CDR2 YFSETQ. Losses at the gene ends were 6 bases for V and 4 bases for J; bases not matched to a gene: 10. There are 15 residues in the CDR3. The CDR3 DNA reads TGCGCCAGCACCGCGACTAGCGTGAGCGCAGATACGCAGTATTTT. Its translation: CASTATSVSADTQYF.

The rearrangement uses TRBV7-3 and TRBJ2-1; TRBD2 matches at 8 bases. The ends lost 3 bases at V and 5 bases at J; junction bases unmatched: 6. CDR3 size: 15 residues. CDR1 SGHTA and CDR2 FQGTGA come from the germline V gene. The CDR3 nucleotides read TGTGCCAGCAGCTTCAGAAGCGGGAGTAACAATGAGCAGTTCTTC. This gives the protein CASSFRSGSNNEQFF.

Only a few counts were recorded for this clone. The rearrangement links TRBV7-9 to TRBJ1-1; a possible D gene is TRBD1 (5 bases). The V gene's germline CDR1 is SEHNR and CDR2 FQNEAQ (reference sequence). Trimming pared 6 bases from V and 5 bases from J, leaving 19 bases between. This CDR3 is 15 amino acids long. This chain's CDR3 is CASSPPRGTRTEAFF. CDR3 DNA: TGTGCCAGCAGTCCGCCCCGGGGGACGAGGACTGAAGCTTTCTTT.

The chain couples TRBV15 to TRBJ1-5; 7 bases align to TRBD1. V trimming: 4 bases; J trimming: 2 bases; junction bases outside the gene matches: 8. Germline V CDR1 and CDR2: LNHNV, YYDKDF (reference sequence). The CDR3 is made up of 16 amino acids. The CDR3 is CATSKSRGRGNQPQHF. CDR3 coding DNA: TGTGCCACCAGCAAGAGTAGGGGGCGCGGCAATCAGCCCCAGCATTTT.

DNA for the CDR3: TGTGCCAGTAGTATAGATGTAACTAGCGGGGGGGAGACCCAGTACTTC. Translating it yields CASSIDVTSGGETQYF. V and J are TRBV19 and TRBJ2-5; the match to TRBD2 covers 12 bases. The germline V gene has CDR1 LNHDA and CDR2 SQIVND (reference sequence). Losses at the gene ends were 0 bases for V and 5 bases for J; bases not matched to a gene: 4. The CDR3 covers 16 residues.